Sequencing of this T cell receptor (beta chain) was carried out in a study of cytomegalovirus exposure and HLA in healthy donors. Study context: Membership in the Caucasian-associated ancestry cluster was found for 65% to 85% of a few hundred genotyped donors.

PCR used 60 Vbeta primers and 13 Jbeta primers. Clones were read by immunoSEQ multiplex PCR, and TCRdb kept only the in-frame ones, dropping some. There are 150,000 to 200,000 clones in the sample; around nine tenths occur only once, and roughly 1.7% lies in the top ten. Germline loops: CDR1 SGHNT, CDR2 YYREEE (reference sequence). CDR3 length: 16 amino acids. J lost 0 bases, V lost 4 bases, and 4 bases had no gene match. This receptor was obtained from a woman younger than 30 in good health and CMV-seronegative. The J gene is TRBJ2-3, the V gene TRBV5-4; 11 positions agree with TRBD2. The specimen was PBMCs. CDR3: CASSPRTSGSTDTQYF. DNA of the CDR3: TGTGCCAGCAGCCCCCGGACTAGCGGGAGCACAGATACGCAGTATTTT.